This TCR beta chain emerged from a study of blood T cell repertoires in COVID-19. Turning to the study itself: Italy, Spain and the United States were the sources of the convalescent and acute COVID-19 samples. T cells, B-cell-depleted T cells, or PBMCs supplied cDNA or gDNA.

Trimming cost V 5 bases and J 8 bases, with 19 bases left between them. Per the germline V gene, CDR1 is LNHDA and CDR2 is SQIVND (reference sequence). The CDR3 extends over 15 amino acids. As handled by the study authors: Reference gene primer amplification gave nucleated cell count estimates. The repertoire was sequenced with immunoSEQ multiplex PCR; TCRdb's copy has only in-frame clones and lacks some. The V and J calls and clone size were taken over from that table, and D and trimming were inferred from the DNA. The data show 180,000 or so clones, more than 85% seen once. The sequencing sample was made of peripheral blood. This chain joins TRBV19 and TRBJ2-1, with D possibly TRBD2 on 6 matching bases. This TCR came from a woman aged 25 to 39 with active or convalescent COVID-19. The CDR3 region is CASSPRDSSGDEQFF. The CDR3 coding sequence is TGTGCCAGTAGTCCGAGGGACTCCTCTGGGGATGAGCAGTTCTTC. The variable domain in full, with the rest retrieved from reference TRBV19 and TRBJ2-1, is DGGITQSPKYLFRKEGQNVTLSCEQNLNHDAMYWYRQDPGQGLRLIYYSQIVNDFQKGDIAEGYSVSREKKESFPLTVTSAQKNPTAFYLCASSPRDSSGDEQFFGPGTRLTVL.